These 8 T cell receptor beta chains were all obtained from the same sample, sequenced in a study of blood T cell repertoires in COVID-19. Using immunoSEQ multiplex PCR, the repertoire was profiled, and TCRdb retains in-frame clones only, with some absent. The table lists a few hundred thousand clones, around 84% of them singletons. Sequencing was performed on PBMCs or T cells enriched from blood (not recorded which). These receptor sequences come from a woman aged 45-65 years who had recovered from COVID-19.

The chain couples TRBV24-1 to TRBJ2-1; 8 bases are a match to TRBD2. The junction had 8 bases not matched to a gene; V was cut back by 5 bases and J by 3 bases. Germline V gene sequence: CDR1 KGHDR, CDR2 SFDVKD. The CDR3 has 16 residues. The CDR3 nucleotides read TGTGCCACCAGTGGAAACTCGGGAGGGATCTACAATGAGCAGTTCTTC. Its protein is CATSGNSGGIYNEQFF.

The rearrangement uses TRBV9 and TRBJ2-2, with a possible D match to TRBD1 (6 bases). CDR1 and CDR2 (germline): SGDLS, YYNGEE. The V and J ends lost 3 bases and 7 bases respectively, with 13 bases between them. This CDR3 has 14 residues. The CDR3 DNA sequence: TGTGCCAGCAGCGCCCCGACAGGACGCGGGGAGCTGTTTTTT. It is translated as CASSAPTGRGELFF.

The genes are TRBV2 and TRBJ2-3; 13 bases are shared with TRBD2. This CDR3 is built from 17 residues. With 3 bases clipped from V and 4 bases from J, the junction kept 7 bases outside the gene matches. Germline V gene lookup returns CDR1 SNHLY and CDR2 FYNNEI. CDR3 amino acids: CASSEERTSGSSDTQYF. DNA of the CDR3: TGTGCCAGCAGTGAGGAAAGGACTAGCGGGAGCTCAGATACGCAGTATTTT.

The V gene is TRBV6-5, the J gene TRBJ1-6, with 10 bases lining up with TRBD1. The CDR3 extends over 15 amino acids. Germline CDR1 is MNHEY and CDR2 is SVGAGI. V lost 0 bases to trimming and J lost 8 bases; unmatched junction nucleotides: 1. The CDR3 here is CASSYSGTGDSPLHF. The CDR3 coding sequence is TGTGCCAGCAGTTACTCCGGGACAGGGGATTCACCCCTCCACTTT.

The chain links TRBV4-1 to TRBJ1-1, with D possibly TRBD1 on 5 matching bases. V shed 1 base and J shed 3 bases, with 9 bases lying between them. Germline V gene sequence: CDR1 MGHRA, CDR2 YSYEKL. There are 14 residues in the CDR3. The CDR3 sequence: CASSQVWGDTEAFF. The CDR3 nucleotides are TGCGCCAGCAGCCAAGTGTGGGGGGACACTGAAGCTTTCTTT.

The genes are TRBV11-2 and TRBJ1-2; D might be TRBD1 (5 bases). Germline V CDR1 and CDR2: SGHAT, FQNNGV. V was shortened by 1 base and J by 5 bases, with 14 bases between the two germline ends. There are 15 residues in the CDR3. CDR3 protein: CASSLGWGPPYGYTF. Written as DNA, the CDR3 is TGTGCCAGCAGCTTAGGTTGGGGCCCGCCTTATGGCTACACCTTC.

V and J are TRBV9 and TRBJ1-2; tentative D call: TRBD1 (5 bases). The length of the CDR3 is 18 residues. The ends were cut back, 0 bases at V and 6 bases at J, with 24 bases in the middle. Germline-derived CDR1 and CDR2 are SGDLS and YYNGEE. This CDR3 is CASSVAPAPSTATNGYTF. The DNA of the CDR3 is TGTGCCAGCAGCGTAGCTCCCGCGCCGTCGACAGCCACTAATGGCTACACCTTC.

This chain connects TRBV27 to TRBJ2-3; the D gene is possibly TRBD2 (5 bases). The length of the CDR3 is 14 residues. V lost 3 bases, J lost 0 bases, and 7 bases lay in between. Germline V lookup: CDR1 MNHEY, CDR2 SMNVEV (reference sequence). In DNA, the CDR3 is TGTGCCAGCAGTTTTTGGACTAGCACAGATACGCAGTATTTT. Translation: CASSFWTSTDTQYF.